This T cell receptor (beta chain) comes out of a study of blood T cell repertoires in COVID-19. About the research overall: From the United States, Italy and Spain came samples of acute and convalescent COVID-19.

Assay: immunoSEQ multiplex PCR; the TCRdb copy retains only in-frame clones and omits some. The sample lists about 74,000 clones; about 86% were seen once. The sample taken for sequencing was peripheral blood. This clonotype originated in a woman aged 80 or over with active or convalescent COVID-19.

In DNA form, the CDR3 reads TGCGCCAGCAGCCTACGACGACAGGGAGATGAAAAACTGTTTTTT. It yields the protein CASSLRRQGDEKLFF. The rearrangement joins TRBV5-1 to TRBJ1-4; 7 bases map to TRBD1. The CDR3 is 15 residues long. V lost 4 bases, J lost 6 bases, and 9 bases stayed unmatched. Germline V gene data show CDR1 as SGHRS and CDR2 as YFSETQ.